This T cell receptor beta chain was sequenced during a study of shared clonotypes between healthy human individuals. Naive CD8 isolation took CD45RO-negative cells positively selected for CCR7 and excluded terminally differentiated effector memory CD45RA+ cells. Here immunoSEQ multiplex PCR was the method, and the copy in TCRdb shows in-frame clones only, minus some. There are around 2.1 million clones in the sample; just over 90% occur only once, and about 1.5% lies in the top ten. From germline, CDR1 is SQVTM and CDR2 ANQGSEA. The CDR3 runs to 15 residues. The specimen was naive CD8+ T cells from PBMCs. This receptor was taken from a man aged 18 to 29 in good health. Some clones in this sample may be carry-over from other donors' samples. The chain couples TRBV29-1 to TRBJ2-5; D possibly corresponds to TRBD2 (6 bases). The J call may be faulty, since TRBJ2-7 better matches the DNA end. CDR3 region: CSVEDPAGPTYEQYF. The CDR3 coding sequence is TGCAGCGTTGAAGATCCGGCGGGGCCGACCTACGAGCAGTACTTC.